The clone carrying this T cell receptor beta chain showed up just a few times. Antigen: not known. This sample was included in a study of OX40 agonist ivuxolimab in advanced cancers. Looking at the study overall: Patients received ivuxolimab, an agonistic anti-OX40 (CD134) antibody. Under the entry rules, prior anti-PD-1, anti-PD-L1 or anti-CTLA-4 therapy was allowed, and approximately 36% had some. Dose-escalation patients suffered from hepatocellular carcinoma, melanoma, renal cell or head and neck cancer.

This table comes from immunoSEQ multiplex PCR, and its TCRdb copy is limited to in-frame clones, with some not included. The data show about 93,000 clones, 94% seen once. The CDR3 has 16 amino acids. CDR1 is SGHNT and CDR2 is YENEEA in the germline V gene. Trimming pared 5 bases from V and 8 bases from J, leaving 22 bases between. Broader study findings: By week 6 at 0.1 to 3.0 mg/kg, blood CD4+ and CD8+ T cells had expanded clonally.

The TCR was taken from an adult with an advanced solid tumor such as melanoma, head and neck, liver or kidney cancer. The sequencing here drew on CD4+ or CD8+ T cells sorted from blood, taken in a trial of the OX40 agonist ivuxolimab. V and J are TRBV11-3 and TRBJ2-1; D tentatively fits TRBD1 or TRBD2 (5 bases each). The CDR3 coding sequence is TGTGCCAGCAGCGGCGGGCTAACCGGGACGGAGGATGAGCAGTTCTTC. Protein: CASSGGLTGTEDEQFF. Full variable domain (rest looked up from reference TRBV11-3 and TRBJ2-1): EAGVVQSPRYKIIEKKQPVAFWCNPISGHNTLYWYLQNLGQGPELLIRYENEEAVDDSQLPKDRFSAERLKGVDSTLKIQPAELGDSAVYLCASSGGLTGTEDEQFFGPGTRLTVL.